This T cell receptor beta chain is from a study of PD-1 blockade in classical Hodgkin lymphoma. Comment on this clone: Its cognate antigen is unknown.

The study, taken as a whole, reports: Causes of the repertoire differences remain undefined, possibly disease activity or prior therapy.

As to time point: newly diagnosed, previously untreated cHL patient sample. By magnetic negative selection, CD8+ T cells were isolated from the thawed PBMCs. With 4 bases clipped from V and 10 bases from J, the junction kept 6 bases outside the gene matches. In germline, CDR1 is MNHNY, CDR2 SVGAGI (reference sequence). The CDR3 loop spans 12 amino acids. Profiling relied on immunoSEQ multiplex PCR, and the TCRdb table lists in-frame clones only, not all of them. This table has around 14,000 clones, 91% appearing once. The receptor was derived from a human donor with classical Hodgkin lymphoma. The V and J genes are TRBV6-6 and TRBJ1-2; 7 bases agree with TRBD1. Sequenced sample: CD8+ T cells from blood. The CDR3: CASSSRQGDYTF. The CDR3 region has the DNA TGTGCCAGCAGTTCCCGACAGGGCGACTACACCTTC.